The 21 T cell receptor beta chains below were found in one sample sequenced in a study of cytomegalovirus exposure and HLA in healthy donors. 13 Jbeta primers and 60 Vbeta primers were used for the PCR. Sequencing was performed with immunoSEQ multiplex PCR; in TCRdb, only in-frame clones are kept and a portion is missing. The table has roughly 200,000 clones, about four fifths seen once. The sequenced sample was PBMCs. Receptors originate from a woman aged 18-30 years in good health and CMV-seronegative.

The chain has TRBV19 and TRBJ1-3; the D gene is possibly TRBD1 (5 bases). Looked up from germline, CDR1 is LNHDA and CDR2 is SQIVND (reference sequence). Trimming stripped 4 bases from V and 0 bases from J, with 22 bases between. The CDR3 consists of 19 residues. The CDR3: CASSTYEDTASLSGNTIYF. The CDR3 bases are TGTGCCAGTAGTACCTATGAGGACACGGCAAGTCTCTCTGGAAACACCATATATTTT.

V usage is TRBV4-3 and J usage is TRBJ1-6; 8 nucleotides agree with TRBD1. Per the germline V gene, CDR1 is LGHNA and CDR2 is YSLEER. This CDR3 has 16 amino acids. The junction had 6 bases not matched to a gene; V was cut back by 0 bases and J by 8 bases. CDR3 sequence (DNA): TGCGCCAGCAGCCAAGATCGGGGGACAGGTTATTCACCCCTCCACTTT. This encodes CASSQDRGTGYSPLHF.

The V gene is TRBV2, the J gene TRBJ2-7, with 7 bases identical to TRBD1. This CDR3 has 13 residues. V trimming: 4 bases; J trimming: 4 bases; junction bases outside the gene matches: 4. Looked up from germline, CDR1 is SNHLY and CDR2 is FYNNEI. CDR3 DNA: TGTGCCAGCAGTGGCCAGACAGGGTACGAGCAGTACTTC. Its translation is CASSGQTGYEQYF.

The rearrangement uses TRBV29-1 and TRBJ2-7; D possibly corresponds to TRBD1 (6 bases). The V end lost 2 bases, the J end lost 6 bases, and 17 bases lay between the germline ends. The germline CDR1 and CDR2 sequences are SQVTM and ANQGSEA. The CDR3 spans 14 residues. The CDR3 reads CSVEPPGDRREQYF. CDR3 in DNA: TGCAGCGTTGAACCTCCAGGGGATAGGCGCGAGCAGTACTTC.

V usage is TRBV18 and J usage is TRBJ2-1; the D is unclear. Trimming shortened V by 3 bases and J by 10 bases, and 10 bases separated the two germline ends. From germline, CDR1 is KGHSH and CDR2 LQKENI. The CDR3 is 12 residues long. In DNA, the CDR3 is TGTGCCAGCTCACCGGCGGATACAGAGCAGTTCTTC. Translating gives CASSPADTEQFF.

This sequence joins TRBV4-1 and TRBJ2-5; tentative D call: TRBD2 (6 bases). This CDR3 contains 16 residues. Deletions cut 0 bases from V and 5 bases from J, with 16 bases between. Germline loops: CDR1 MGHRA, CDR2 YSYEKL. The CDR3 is CASSQDQPGRTETQYF. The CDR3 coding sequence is TGCGCCAGCAGCCAAGATCAGCCGGGGAGGACGGAGACCCAGTACTTC.

DNA for the CDR3: TGTGCCAGTAGTACATCGGGGGGCTGGCAGCCCCAGCATTTT. As protein: CASSTSGGWQPQHF. The gene calls are TRBV19 and TRBJ1-5, with D maybe TRBD1 (6 bases). V was pared by 4 bases and J by 7 bases, with 14 bases between. This CDR3 is 14 amino acids long. Germline V lookup: CDR1 LNHDA, CDR2 SQIVND (reference sequence).

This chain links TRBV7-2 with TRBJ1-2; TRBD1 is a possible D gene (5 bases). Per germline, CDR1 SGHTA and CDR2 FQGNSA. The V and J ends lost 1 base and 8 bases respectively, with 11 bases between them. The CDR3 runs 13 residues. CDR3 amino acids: CASSLELTAGYTF. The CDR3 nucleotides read TGTGCCAGCAGCTTAGAACTGACAGCGGGCTACACCTTC.

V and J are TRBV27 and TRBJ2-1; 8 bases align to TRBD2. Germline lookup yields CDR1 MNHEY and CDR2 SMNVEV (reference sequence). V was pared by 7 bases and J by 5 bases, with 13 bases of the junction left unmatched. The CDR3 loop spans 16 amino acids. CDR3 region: CASTPGGGWVNNEQFF. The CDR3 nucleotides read TGTGCCAGCACCCCCGGGGGGGGTTGGGTTAACAATGAGCAGTTCTTC.

CDR3 residues: CATSRRNSPTSGSPYEQYF. As DNA, the CDR3 is TGTGCCACCAGCAGAAGGAACAGTCCAACTAGCGGGAGTCCCTACGAGCAGTACTTC. V and J are TRBV15 and TRBJ2-7; 11 nucleotides agree with TRBD2. The CDR3 extends over 19 amino acids. Looked up from germline, CDR1 is LNHNV and CDR2 is YYDKDF (reference sequence). Trimming cost V 2 bases and J 2 bases; bases outside gene matches: 14.

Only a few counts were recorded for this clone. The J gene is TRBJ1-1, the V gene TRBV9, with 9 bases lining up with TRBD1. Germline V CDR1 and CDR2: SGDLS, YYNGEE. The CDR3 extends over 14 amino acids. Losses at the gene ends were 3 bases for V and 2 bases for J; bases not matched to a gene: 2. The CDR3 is CASSGDRANTEAFF. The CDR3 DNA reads TGTGCCAGCAGCGGGGACAGGGCCAACACTGAAGCTTTCTTT.

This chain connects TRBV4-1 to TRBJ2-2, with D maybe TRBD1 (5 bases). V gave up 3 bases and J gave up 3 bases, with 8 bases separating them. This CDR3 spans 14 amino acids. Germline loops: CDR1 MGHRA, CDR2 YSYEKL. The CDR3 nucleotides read TGCGCCAGCAGCCACAGGGCGGACACCGGGGAGCTGTTTTTT. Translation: CASSHRADTGELFF.

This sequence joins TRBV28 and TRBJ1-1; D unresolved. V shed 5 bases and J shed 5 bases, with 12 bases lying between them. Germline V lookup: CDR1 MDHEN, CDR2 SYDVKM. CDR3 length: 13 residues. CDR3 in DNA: TGTGCCAGCAGTGCCCCGGGGAGGACTGAAGCTTTCTTT. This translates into CASSAPGRTEAFF.

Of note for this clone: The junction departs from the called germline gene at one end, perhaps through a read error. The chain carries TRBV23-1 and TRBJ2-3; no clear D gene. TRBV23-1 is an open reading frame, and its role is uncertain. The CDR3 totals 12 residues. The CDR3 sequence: CASSLGTDTRYF. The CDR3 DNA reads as TGCGCCAGCAGCTTAGGCACAGATACGCGGTATTTT.

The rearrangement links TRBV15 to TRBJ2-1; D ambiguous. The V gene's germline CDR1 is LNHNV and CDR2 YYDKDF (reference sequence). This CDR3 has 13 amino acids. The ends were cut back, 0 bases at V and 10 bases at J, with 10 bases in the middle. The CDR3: CATSRDVTAEQFF. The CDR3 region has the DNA TGTGCCACCAGCAGAGATGTTACTGCGGAGCAGTTCTTC.

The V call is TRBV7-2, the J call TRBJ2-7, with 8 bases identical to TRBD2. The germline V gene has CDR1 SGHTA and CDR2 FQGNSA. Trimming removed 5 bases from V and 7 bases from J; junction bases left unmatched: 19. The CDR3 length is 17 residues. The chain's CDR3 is CASSQFGAGGPPAEQYF. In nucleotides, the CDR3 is TGTGCCAGCAGCCAATTCGGGGCGGGAGGCCCCCCCGCTGAGCAGTACTTC.

CDR3 nucleotide sequence: TGCGCCAGCAGCGGGGGGGTGTGGGACACTGAAGCTTTCTTT. It yields the protein CASSGGVWDTEAFF. The gene calls are TRBV4-3 and TRBJ1-1; D may be TRBD1 (5 bases). Trimming removed 5 bases from V and 3 bases from J, with 13 bases in between. CDR3 size: 14 residues. Germline loops: CDR1 LGHNA, CDR2 YSLEER.

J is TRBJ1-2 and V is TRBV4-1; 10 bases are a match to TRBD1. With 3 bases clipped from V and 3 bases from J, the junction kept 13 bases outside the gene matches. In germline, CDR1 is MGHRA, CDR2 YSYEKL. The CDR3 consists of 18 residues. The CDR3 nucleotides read TGCGCCAGCAGCCACGAATCCCGAGGGGACAGGGGTTACTATGGCTACACCTTC. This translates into CASSHESRGDRGYYGYTF.

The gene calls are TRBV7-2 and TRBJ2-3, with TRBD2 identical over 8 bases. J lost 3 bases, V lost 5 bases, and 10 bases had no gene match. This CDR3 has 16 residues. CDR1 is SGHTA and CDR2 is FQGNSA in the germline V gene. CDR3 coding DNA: TGTGCCAGCAGCCAACCAGCGGGAGAAAGGACAGATACGCAGTATTTT. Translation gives CASSQPAGERTDTQYF. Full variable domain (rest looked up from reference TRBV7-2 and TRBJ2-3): GAGVSQSPSNKVTEKGKDVELRCDPISGHTALYWYRQSLGQGLEFLIYFQGNSAPDKSGLPSDRFSAERTGGSVSTLTIQRTQQEDSAVYLCASSQPAGERTDTQYFGPGTRLTVL.

CDR3 nucleotide sequence: TGTGCCAGTAGTATAGCTCCCGGTGCGGGAGAGCAGTACGTC. Its translation is CASSIAPGAGEQYV. The V and J genes are TRBV19 and TRBJ2-7; weak D call: TRBD2 (6 bases). The CDR3 extends over 14 amino acids. Germline loops: CDR1 LNHDA, CDR2 SQIVND (reference sequence). Trimming left V 1 base short and J 7 bases short, with 14 bases between.

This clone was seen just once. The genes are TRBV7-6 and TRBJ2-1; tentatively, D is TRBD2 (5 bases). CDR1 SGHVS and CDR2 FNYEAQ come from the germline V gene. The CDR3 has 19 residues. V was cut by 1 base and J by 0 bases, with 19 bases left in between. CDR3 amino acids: CASSLVPDLAASSYNEQFF. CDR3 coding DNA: TGTGCCAGCAGCTTAGTTCCGGACTTGGCGGCCAGCTCCTACAATGAGCAGTTCTTC.